Shown below are 14 T cell receptor beta chains from a single sample sequenced in a study of T cell changes during pregnancy in multiple sclerosis. Profiling relied on immunoSEQ multiplex PCR, and the TCRdb table lists in-frame clones only, not all of them. The table includes 70,000 to 100,000 clones, about 94% detected once. Here the sequenced sample was peripheral blood, taken in the third trimester of pregnancy. The receptors here all came from a female donor with multiple sclerosis, enrolled in a pregnancy study.

The chain couples TRBV28 to TRBJ1-5; D gene unclear. Trimming removed 5 bases at V and 9 bases at J, with 17 bases between. Germline CDR1 is MDHEN and CDR2 is SYDVKM. CDR3 length: 14 amino acids. In DNA, the CDR3 is TGTGCCAGCAGTCTTCGAGGGTCCTGGCTGCCCCAGCATTTT. Translating it yields CASSLRGSWLPQHF.

The rearrangement joins TRBV29-1 to TRBJ2-1; 10 positions agree with TRBD1. The V gene end was trimmed by 4 bases and the J gene end by 4 bases; junction bases not matched to a gene: 4. Looked up from germline, CDR1 is SQVTM and CDR2 is ANQGSEA. The CDR3 consists of 14 residues. The CDR3 reads CSVVGQGTYNEQFF. The CDR3 bases are TGCAGCGTTGTGGGACAGGGGACGTACAATGAGCAGTTCTTC.

The J gene is TRBJ2-5, the V gene TRBV7-3; D is possibly TRBD1 (5 bases). This CDR3 region has 14 residues. V was pared by 2 bases and J by 4 bases, with 11 bases between. CDR1 SGHTA and CDR2 FQGTGA come from the germline V gene. DNA of the CDR3: TGTGCCAGCAGCTTACAGGGATCCGGAGAGACCCAGTACTTC. It encodes CASSLQGSGETQYF.

This clone was counted a single time. This sequence joins TRBV7-9 and TRBJ1-2, with D perhaps matching TRBD1 (5 bases). Looked up from germline, CDR1 is SEHNR and CDR2 is FQNEAQ (reference sequence). V lost 4 bases and J lost 4, with 7 bases in between. The CDR3 has 12 amino acids. CDR3 residues: CASSSRGYGYTF. CDR3 DNA sequence: TGTGCCAGCAGCTCAAGGGGCTATGGCTACACCTTC.

The chain joins TRBV5-1 to TRBJ2-5, with no clear D. Trimming cost V 2 bases and J 2 bases, with 4 bases left between them. In germline, CDR1 is SGHRS, CDR2 YFSETQ. The CDR3 covers 12 residues. This chain's CDR3 is CASSFQQETQYF. The CDR3 nucleotides are TGCGCCAGCAGCTTCCAGCAAGAGACCCAGTACTTC.

The chain has TRBV6-5 and TRBJ2-7; a possible D gene is TRBD2 (5 bases). The CDR3 spans 13 residues. The germline CDR1 and CDR2 sequences are MNHEY and SVGAGI. Between the trimmed V and J ends, which lost 2 bases and 3 bases, there was a span of 8 bases. CDR3 coding DNA: TGTGCCAGCAGTTACGGGGAGTACTACGAGCAGTACTTC. This gives the protein CASSYGEYYEQYF.

The chain recombines TRBV29-1 with TRBJ2-5; TRBD1 aligns across 9 bases. The DNA matches TRBJ2-7 better at its end, which makes the J call doubtful. Germline V CDR1 and CDR2: SQVTM, ANQGSEA. The CDR3 covers 12 residues. The CDR3 loop reads CSGGTGPREQYF. In DNA form, the CDR3 reads TGCAGCGGAGGGACAGGGCCACGCGAGCAGTACTTC.

The chain uses TRBV19 and TRBJ2-2; D perhaps matches TRBD2 (5 bases). CDR3 length: 12 residues. CDR1 LNHDA and CDR2 SQIVND come from the germline V gene (reference sequence). Trimming removed 7 bases at V and 5 bases at J, with 8 bases between. Here the CDR3 DNA reads TGTGCCAGTAAGAGGGAAACCGGGGAGCTGTTTTTT. Encoded protein: CASKRETGELFF.

CDR3 amino acids: CASSDLRTRGGYTF. The CDR3 DNA is TGTGCCAGCAGTGATCTACGTACGAGAGGCGGCTACACCTTC. This sequence joins TRBV2 and TRBJ1-2; no definite D call. The CDR3 sequence is 14 residues long. CDR1 and CDR2 (germline): SNHLY, FYNNEI. The V end lost 3 bases, the J end lost 8 bases, and 16 bases lay between the germline ends.

This chain connects TRBV10-3 to TRBJ2-3; maybe TRBD2 (6 bases). There are 13 residues in the CDR3. Germline-derived CDR1 and CDR2 are ENHRY and SYGVKD. Trimming removed 4 bases from V and 6 bases from J, with 11 bases in between. Written as DNA, the CDR3 is TGTGCCATCAGTGGGCCCAGCGGGGATACGCAGTATTTT. Translation: CAISGPSGDTQYF.

This chain links TRBV7-9 with TRBJ1-1; weak D call: TRBD1 (5 bases). Germline loops: CDR1 SEHNR, CDR2 FQNEAQ (reference sequence). The CDR3 contains 13 residues. V shed 1 base and J shed 6 bases, with 9 bases lying between them. DNA of the CDR3: TGTGCCAGCAGCTTAGTGGCGGGGGCTGAAGCTTTCTTT. The encoded protein is CASSLVAGAEAFF.

This chain uses TRBV28 with TRBJ2-7, with D unresolved. The CDR3 is 12 amino acids. Germline CDR1 is MDHEN and CDR2 is SYDVKM. Trimming took 3 bases from V and 2 from J, leaving 5 bases between them. CDR3 loop: CASSLLTYEQYF. DNA for the CDR3: TGTGCCAGCAGTTTGCTAACCTACGAGCAGTACTTC.

This chain joins TRBV4-1 and TRBJ2-3; TRBD2 matches at 11 bases. In germline, CDR1 is MGHRA, CDR2 YSYEKL. This CDR3 comprises 18 residues. J gave up 5 bases and V 4 bases, and 14 bases lay outside the gene matches. CDR3 in DNA: TGCGCCAGCAGCCGAATAGGCTCGACTAGCGGGATTGAAGATACGCAGTATTTT. Translating gives CASSRIGSTSGIEDTQYF.

The J gene is TRBJ2-7, the V gene TRBV28; 9 nucleotides line up with TRBD2. The CDR3 covers 15 residues. Unmatched junction bases numbered 7, after V lost 5 bases and J lost 2 bases. The V gene's germline CDR1 is MDHEN and CDR2 SYDVKM. CDR3 in DNA: TGTGCCAGCAGTCCGACTAGCGGTCCCGCCTACGAGCAGTACTTC. This sequence encodes CASSPTSGPAYEQYF. Full variable domain (rest looked up from reference TRBV28 and TRBJ2-7): DVKVTQSSRYLVKRTGEKVFLECVQDMDHENMFWYRQDPGLGLRLIYFSYDVKMKEKGDIPEGYSVSREKKERFSLILESASTNQTSMYLCASSPTSGPAYEQYFGPGTRLTVT.